This is a list of T cell receptor beta chains from one sample in a study of cytomegalovirus exposure and HLA in healthy donors. Profiling relied on immunoSEQ multiplex PCR, and the TCRdb table lists in-frame clones only, not all of them. The data contain some 65,000 clones, 65% to 70% of them singletons. Sequences were obtained from PBMCs. The receptors shown here come from a woman under 40 in good health and CMV-seronegative. CDR3s leave out the opening cysteine and the closing phenylalanine or tryptophan.

v_gene: TRBV28
CDR3aa: ASSLGGASGYT

v_gene: TRBV9
CDR3aa: ASSAYSGFSYEQY

v_gene: TRBV5-6
CDR3aa: ASSLLRDQPQH

v_gene: TRBV2
CDR3aa: ASSPTGGGGNEQF

v_gene: TRBV5-6
CDR3aa: ASSLVQGAYTEAF

v_gene: TRBV2
CDR3aa: ASSSDRRNTIY

v_gene: TRBV9
CDR3aa: ASSKAGGTYEQY

v_gene: TRBV25-1
CDR3aa: ASSDLGNTIY

v_gene: TRBV6-6
CDR3aa: ASSTDRGSGNQPQH

v_gene: TRBV10-2
CDR3aa: ASSSTGRGNQETQY

v_gene: TRBV9
CDR3aa: ASSPGQAHGYT

v_gene: TRBV6-4
CDR3aa: ASSDLVTDTQY

v_gene: TRBV15
CDR3aa: ATSLRGGQETQY

v_gene: TRBV6-5
CDR3aa: ASSYLAEFSPLH

v_gene: TRBV27
CDR3aa: ASSLSRQTEQY

v_gene: TRBV5-1
CDR3aa: ASSSAGRGNTGELF

v_gene: TRBV29-1
CDR3aa: SGGTGGYGYT

v_gene: TRBV9
CDR3aa: ASSVTSGGPNEQF

v_gene: TRBV7-2
CDR3aa: ASSLDTSTDTQY

v_gene: TRBV14
CDR3aa: ASSQGGRDTEAF

v_gene: TRBV13
CDR3aa: ASSPMTVAGWDSTDTQY

v_gene: TRBV20-1
CDR3aa: SASGNYGYT